Presented here are 15 T cell receptor beta chains from one specimen sequenced in a study of T cell responses to AZD1222 COVID-19 vaccine. Method: immunoSEQ multiplex PCR; TCRdb's copy keeps in-frame clones and lacks some. The profile shows tens of thousands of clones, about 90% of them singletons. The material sequenced was peripheral blood, taken on day 0 of AZD1222 vaccination. The receptors stem from an adult in good health.

The chain uses TRBV5-1 and TRBJ1-1, with D possibly being TRBD1 (5 bases). V gave up 2 bases and J gave up 3 bases, with 5 bases separating them. CDR1 and CDR2 (germline): SGHRS, YFSETQ. The CDR3 is 12 residues long. CDR3 amino acids: CASSLGDTEAFF. CDR3 in DNA: TGCGCCAGCAGCTTAGGGGACACTGAAGCTTTCTTT.

The chain uses TRBV10-3 and TRBJ1-2; D might be TRBD1 (5 bases). CDR1 and CDR2 (germline): ENHRY, SYGVKD. The CDR3 consists of 16 residues. Trimming cost V 3 bases and J 8 bases, with 22 bases left between them. CDR3 nucleotide sequence: TGTGCCATCAGTGATGTGAGTCAGGCAGGGACGGAAGGCTACACCTTC. Protein sequence: CAISDVSQAGTEGYTF.

The V gene is TRBV5-1, the J gene TRBJ1-3; D not certain. The germline CDR1 and CDR2 sequences are SGHRS and YFSETQ. Trimming took off 4 bases at V and 2 bases at J, with 10 bases between the two ends. The CDR3 length is 14 residues. Here the CDR3 reads CASSQDLTGNTIYF. The DNA for the CDR3 is TGCGCCAGCAGCCAGGACTTAACTGGAAACACCATATATTTT.

V and J are TRBV12-3 or TRBV12-4 and TRBJ1-1; TRBD1 might be the D (6 bases). The CDR3 extends over 12 amino acids. V was cut by 4 bases and J by 7 bases, with 10 bases left in between. The CDR3 DNA sequence: TGTGCCAGCAGTTCCCAGGGGCTTGAAGCTTTCTTT. This codes for CASSSQGLEAFF.

J is TRBJ2-3 and V is TRBV18, with D possibly being TRBD2 (6 bases). Germline CDR1 and CDR2: KGHSH and LQKENI. The V gene lost 3 bases and the J gene lost 4 bases, with 11 bases spanning the gap. This CDR3 is built from 14 residues. DNA for the CDR3: TGTGCCAGCTCACCGGTTAGCGGCCCAGATACGCAGTATTTT. The encoded protein is CASSPVSGPDTQYF. Together with reference TRBV18 and TRBJ2-3, the CDR3 gives the full variable domain: NAGVMQNPRHLVRRRGQEARLRCSPMKGHSHVYWYRQLPEEGLKFMVYLQKENIIDESGMPKERFSAEFPKEGPSILRIQQVVRGDSAAYFCASSPVSGPDTQYFGPGTRLTVL.

The rearrangement links TRBV18 to TRBJ2-7; D not resolved. The CDR3 is 13 residues long. V shed 2 bases and J shed 3 bases, with 8 bases lying between them. The V gene's germline CDR1 is KGHSH and CDR2 LQKENI. CDR3 in DNA: TGTGCCAGCTCACCAGACCAACTCTACGAGCAGTACTTC. Translation gives CASSPDQLYEQYF.

The chain joins TRBV5-6 to TRBJ2-5; 7 bases agree with TRBD1. The CDR3 has 13 amino acids. V was clipped by 5 bases and J by 7 bases; unmatched bases: 8. Looked up from germline, CDR1 is SGHDT and CDR2 is YYEEEE. The CDR3 reads CASRGGQFVTQYF. The CDR3 DNA reads TGTGCCAGCAGAGGGGGCCAGTTTGTGACCCAGTACTTC.

This clone has a handful of counts. The chain has TRBV2 and TRBJ1-6; D perhaps matches TRBD1 (6 bases). The CDR3 length is 16 residues. Between the trimmed V and J ends, which lost 3 bases and 0 bases, there was a span of 9 bases. Germline V gene lookup returns CDR1 SNHLY and CDR2 FYNNEI. CDR3 residues: CASSDPTGSYNSPLHF. DNA for the CDR3: TGTGCCAGCAGTGACCCGACAGGCTCCTATAATTCACCCCTCCACTTT.

This clone was counted a few times. V gene TRBV5-1 combines with J gene TRBJ1-2, with D maybe TRBD1 (5 bases). V shed 0 bases and J shed 3 bases, with 12 bases lying between them. CDR1 and CDR2 (germline): SGHRS, YFSETQ. This CDR3 region has 15 residues. This CDR3 reads CASSLVAGAHYGYTF. For the CDR3, the DNA is TGCGCCAGCAGCTTGGTAGCTGGGGCGCACTATGGCTACACCTTC.

The chain combines TRBV5-1 with TRBJ2-5, with 11 bases aligning to TRBD2. Germline V gene lookup returns CDR1 SGHRS and CDR2 YFSETQ. CDR3 length equals 16 residues. Trimming took 1 base from V and 4 from J; bases not matched to a gene: 6. Here the CDR3 DNA reads TGCGCCAGCAGCTTGATGCCTAGCGGGGGGATAGAGACCCAGTACTTC. It encodes CASSLMPSGGIETQYF.

This clone was seen a single time. The rearrangement links TRBV6-5 to TRBJ1-1, with D maybe TRBD1 (5 bases). The length of the CDR3 is 12 residues. Trimming took off 5 bases at V and 11 bases at J, with 15 bases between the two ends. CDR1 and CDR2 (germline): MNHEY, SVGAGI. CDR3 in DNA: TGTGCCAGCAGTCCGCAGGGTCGGGGCGCTTTCTTT. Protein sequence: CASSPQGRGAFF.

J is TRBJ1-5 and V is TRBV27, with D unresolved. Germline V gives CDR1 MNHEY, CDR2 SMNVEV (reference sequence). Trimming pared 6 bases from V and 10 bases from J, leaving 16 bases between. This CDR3 is 13 amino acids long. The CDR3 loop reads CASRADGLGPQHF. For the CDR3, the DNA is TGTGCCAGCAGAGCTGACGGATTAGGACCCCAGCATTTT.

CDR3 sequence reads: CASSPRQGANGNTIYF. The CDR3 bases are TGTGCCAGCTCACCTAGACAGGGGGCGAATGGAAACACCATATATTTT. V and J are TRBV18 and TRBJ1-3, with 10 bases that match TRBD1. J was trimmed by 3 bases and V by 3 bases; bases with no gene match: 5. The CDR3 extends over 16 amino acids. Germline loops: CDR1 KGHSH, CDR2 LQKENI. Supplemented by reference TRBV18 and TRBJ1-3, the full variable domain reads NAGVMQNPRHLVRRRGQEARLRCSPMKGHSHVYWYRQLPEEGLKFMVYLQKENIIDESGMPKERFSAEFPKEGPSILRIQQVVRGDSAAYFCASSPRQGANGNTIYFGEGSWLTVV.

In its sample, this clone was seen a few times. The chain has TRBV4-2 and TRBJ1-2; 10 bases map to TRBD1. The germline V gene encodes CDR1 LGHNA and CDR2 YNFKEQ. The CDR3 is made up of 15 amino acids. V shed 1 base and J 6 bases; nucleotides not matched to a gene: 5. The chain's CDR3 is CASSQGVTGGDGYTF. In nucleotides, the CDR3 is TGTGCCAGCAGCCAAGGGGTGACAGGGGGCGATGGCTACACCTTC.

The V gene is TRBV5-1, the J gene TRBJ2-5; 8 bases map to TRBD2. CDR1 is SGHRS and CDR2 is YFSETQ in the germline V gene. The CDR3 runs 15 residues. With 0 bases clipped from V and 3 bases from J, the junction kept 4 bases outside the gene matches. The CDR3, as DNA: TGCGCCAGCAGCTTGGGTGGTAGCGGGGAAGAGACCCAGTACTTC. Translation: CASSLGGSGEETQYF.